Listed here are 6 T cell receptor beta chains from one sample, sequenced in a study of T cell repertoires in aging, cancer and after chemotherapy. Multiplex touch-down PCR with TRB-A/B primers amplified rearranged V-D-J TRB sequences. TCRdb independently ran MiXCR on the multiplex PCR reads; one entry per CDR3 protein. The sample carries a few thousand distinct CDR3 sequences, about 25% recorded once. Amplification of TCR beta used genomic DNA extracted from peripheral blood. Material for sequencing was blood. The receptors shown here come from a human donor in good health.

Note on this clonotype: This sequence may be a read error, since a much larger clone differs from it by one base. V is TRBV27 and J is TRBJ2-7; D ambiguous. The V end was cut by 3 bases, the J end by 6 bases, with 18 bases between. The CDR3 has 15 amino acids. Germline CDR1 and CDR2: MNHEY and SMNVEV (reference sequence). CDR3 in amino acids: CASSLAAPGTSEQYF. The CDR3 DNA reads as TGTGCCAGCAGTTTGGCAGCCCCCGGAACCTCCGAGCAGTACTTC.

V gene TRBV10-2 combines with J gene TRBJ2-7, with 9 bases matching TRBD1. The trim removed 8 bases at V and 1 base at J, leaving 9 bases unmatched. The V gene's germline CDR1 is WSHSY and CDR2 SAAADI. This CDR3 spans 15 amino acids. This CDR3 is CASGTGKAMSYEQYF. The CDR3 DNA sequence: TGCGCCAGCGGGACAGGGAAAGCAATGTCCTACGAGCAGTACTTC.

This clonotype counts as medium-sized. The CDR3 is CASTFRGANVLTF. The CDR3 DNA is TGTGCCAGCACTTTCCGTGGGGCCAACGTCCTGACTTTC. V usage is TRBV6-1 and J usage is TRBJ2-6; D is uncertain. CDR3 size: 13 residues. Germline loops: CDR1 MNHNS, CDR2 SASEGT. Trimming shortened V by 7 bases and J by 3 bases, and 7 bases separated the two germline ends.

This clonotype is judged medium-sized (0.01 to 0.1%). V and J are TRBV19 and TRBJ2-3, with 8 bases lining up with TRBD2. V shed 3 bases, J shed 2 bases, and the junction held 4 bases outside the gene matches. CDR1 is LNHDA and CDR2 is SQIVND in the germline V gene (reference sequence). This CDR3 has 15 residues. The CDR3 DNA sequence: TGTGCCAGTAGTATCCCTAGCGGGTACACAGATACGCAGTATTTT. As protein: CASSIPSGYTDTQYF.

This chain connects TRBV5-1 to TRBJ2-7; 7 bases line up with TRBD2. Germline trimming cut 4 bases from V and 6 bases from J; bases unmatched to any gene: 7. Germline V gene sequence: CDR1 SGHRS, CDR2 YFSETQ. This CDR3 comprises 13 residues. This chain's CDR3 is CASSRGEAAEQYF. In nucleotides, the CDR3 is TGCGCCAGCAGCCGGGGGGAGGCAGCCGAGCAGTACTTC.

This chain links TRBV5-1 with TRBJ2-1; TRBD2 agrees at 16 bases. Trimming at V came to 4 bases and at J to 7 bases, leaving 14 bases not matched to a gene. The germline V gene encodes CDR1 SGHRS and CDR2 YFSETQ. The CDR3 extends over 19 amino acids. CDR3 in amino acids: CASSQGLAGGPTGWNEQFF. The CDR3 DNA reads TGCGCCAGCAGCCAGGGACTAGCGGGAGGGCCTACTGGGTGGAATGAGCAGTTCTTC.